What follows are 22 T cell receptor beta chains derived from one specimen sequenced in a study of cytomegalovirus exposure and HLA in healthy donors. The PCR employed 60 Vbeta primers together with 13 Jbeta primers. TCRdb's copy holds only in-frame clones and misses some; the assay was immunoSEQ multiplex PCR. Of around 190,000 clones detected, 60% to 80% appear once; the ten largest clones hold less than 3%. Sequencing was carried out using PBMCs. Receptor source: a woman aged 30 to 39 in good health and CMV-seronegative.

This chain uses TRBV5-1 with TRBJ1-6; 8 bases agree with TRBD1. The CDR3 length is 14 residues. Germline trimming cut 2 bases from V and 9 bases from J; bases unmatched to any gene: 4. The V gene's germline CDR1 is SGHRS and CDR2 YFSETQ. In nucleotides, the CDR3 is TGCGCCAGCAGCTTTCAGGGGGCGGTTTCACCCCTCCACTTT. This encodes CASSFQGAVSPLHF.

V is TRBV27 and J is TRBJ2-1; a weak D match, TRBD2 (5 bases). Trimming removed 6 bases from V and 7 bases from J, with 10 bases in between. CDR1 MNHEY and CDR2 SMNVEV come from the germline V gene (reference sequence). The CDR3 consists of 12 residues. This chain's CDR3 is CASSRERNEQFF. The CDR3 coding sequence is TGTGCCAGCAGCCGAGAGCGGAATGAGCAGTTCTTC.

This clone appeared once. The chain uses TRBV6-4 and TRBJ2-1, with a weak D call TRBD1 (6 bases). This CDR3 comprises 16 residues. Trimming removed 0 bases at V and 3 bases at J, with 12 bases between. Germline V gene lookup returns CDR1 MRHNA and CDR2 SNTAGT. This chain's CDR3 is CASSDSPGTYYNEQFF. The CDR3 DNA follows: TGTGCCAGCAGTGACTCACCCGGGACATACTACAATGAGCAGTTCTTC.

The chain is built from TRBV5-4 and TRBJ2-2; 9 bases fit TRBD1. This CDR3 has 14 amino acids. Trimming removed 5 bases from V and 6 bases from J; junction bases left unmatched: 5. The germline V gene has CDR1 SGHNT and CDR2 YYREEE (reference sequence). The CDR3, as DNA: TGTGCCAGCAGACGGACAGGGGAGGCCGGGGAGCTGTTTTTT. It is translated as CASRRTGEAGELFF.

The chain carries TRBV19 and TRBJ1-4; maybe TRBD1 (5 bases). CDR1 LNHDA and CDR2 SQIVND come from the germline V gene (reference sequence). The CDR3 runs 15 residues. V dropped 5 bases and J dropped 8 bases, with 18 bases sitting between them. CDR3 DNA: TGTGCCAGTAGTCCCCCTAGAGCGGAGGGGGAAAAACTGTTTTTT. This translates into CASSPPRAEGEKLFF.

V is TRBV28 and J is TRBJ1-2, with a tentative D call TRBD1 (6 bases). The CDR3 extends over 15 amino acids. Germline-derived CDR1 and CDR2 are MDHEN and SYDVKM. Between the trimmed V and J ends, which lost 6 bases and 3 bases, there was a span of 17 bases. The CDR3 sequence is CASSFGQSGYYGYTF. The CDR3 DNA reads TGTGCCAGCAGCTTCGGACAGTCTGGATACTATGGCTACACCTTC.

Concerning this clone: The germline gene is not matched at one end of the junction; a read error may be the cause. The chain links TRBV7-9 to TRBJ2-2; D possibly corresponds to TRBD1 (6 bases). Germline V gives CDR1 SEHNR, CDR2 FQNEAQ (reference sequence). This CDR3 has 14 amino acids. CDR3 sequence: CSSSSGQNTGELFF. CDR3 DNA: TGTTCCAGCAGCTCGGGACAAAACACCGGGGAGCTGTTTTTT.

The rearrangement links TRBV27 to TRBJ2-7; tentative D call: TRBD2 (6 bases). CDR1 MNHEY and CDR2 SMNVEV come from the germline V gene (reference sequence). The V end lost 5 bases, the J end lost 7 bases, and 15 bases lay between the germline ends. CDR3 length: 13 residues. The CDR3 region has the DNA TGTGCCAGCAGTCATAGCGGCTCCAGGGAGCAGTACTTC. Encoded protein: CASSHSGSREQYF.

The rearrangement links TRBV9 to TRBJ2-7; tentatively, D is TRBD2 (6 bases). The V gene lost 4 bases and the J gene lost 3 bases, with 26 bases spanning the gap. CDR3 length equals 18 residues. Germline CDR1 reads SGDLS; CDR2 reads YYNGEE. CDR3 protein: CASSPGGGRSTGGYEQYF. Written as DNA, the CDR3 is TGTGCCAGCAGCCCCGGTGGAGGGAGGAGTACCGGGGGCTACGAGCAGTACTTC.

This rearrangement joins TRBV5-1 to TRBJ2-7, with 10 positions matching TRBD1. CDR3 length equals 14 residues. V trimming: 2 bases; J trimming: 3 bases; junction bases outside the gene matches: 2. Germline lookup yields CDR1 SGHRS and CDR2 YFSETQ. The CDR3 region is CASSFRDRGYEQYF. The CDR3 bases are TGCGCCAGCAGCTTCAGGGACAGGGGCTACGAGCAGTACTTC.

V and J are TRBV5-6 and TRBJ1-4; D is perhaps TRBD1 (5 bases). This CDR3 comprises 13 residues. CDR1 and CDR2 from the germline V gene are SGHDT and YYEEEE. The germline V and J ends were trimmed by 4 bases and 8 bases, with 12 bases remaining between them. This chain's CDR3 is CASSLGTQEKLFF. The CDR3 DNA is TGTGCCAGCAGCCTTGGGACTCAGGAAAAACTGTTTTTT.

The chain combines TRBV7-2 with TRBJ2-7; D not resolved. In germline, CDR1 is SGHTA, CDR2 FQGNSA. V gave up 1 base and J gave up 6 bases, with 10 bases separating them. The CDR3 extends over 13 amino acids. The CDR3 coding sequence is TGTGCCAGCAGCTTAGGTCCATTTGTCGAGCAGTACTTC. Protein product: CASSLGPFVEQYF.

The chain links TRBV5-1 to TRBJ2-1; 10 bases are a match to TRBD1. This CDR3 comprises 16 residues. Germline V gene lookup returns CDR1 SGHRS and CDR2 YFSETQ. Losses at the gene ends were 1 base for V and 8 bases for J; bases not matched to a gene: 9. CDR3 sequence (DNA): TGCGCCAGCAGCTTGACGACGGACAGGGGGTTCGATGAGCAGTTCTTC. It yields the protein CASSLTTDRGFDEQFF.

The chain links TRBV6-4 to TRBJ1-6; no firm D call. V dropped 3 bases and J dropped 5 bases, with 8 bases sitting between them. CDR1 MRHNA and CDR2 SNTAGT come from the germline V gene. The CDR3 spans 14 residues. As DNA, the CDR3 is TGTGCCAGCAGTGAGGGCGGGAATAATTCACCCCTCCACTTT. This gives the protein CASSEGGNNSPLHF.

This chain uses TRBV27 with TRBJ2-1; D uncertain. The germline V gene has CDR1 MNHEY and CDR2 SMNVEV (reference sequence). The germline V and J ends were trimmed by 5 bases and 5 bases, with 16 bases remaining between them. The CDR3 has 15 amino acids. In DNA, the CDR3 is TGTGCCAGCAGTCTCTTTAGTGAGCGAAACAATGAGCAGTTCTTC. Residues: CASSLFSERNNEQFF.

This sequence joins TRBV2 and TRBJ1-2, with 9 bases lining up with TRBD1. There are 14 residues in the CDR3. CDR1 is SNHLY, CDR2 FYNNEI, per germline. The trim removed 4 bases at V and 6 bases at J, leaving 6 bases unmatched. CDR3 amino acids: CASSADRGQDGYTF. In DNA, the CDR3 is TGTGCCAGCAGTGCGGACAGGGGCCAAGATGGCTACACCTTC.

The J gene is TRBJ1-6, the V gene TRBV5-1; 10 bases agree with TRBD1. Looked up from germline, CDR1 is SGHRS and CDR2 is YFSETQ. V dropped 7 bases and J dropped 8; count of bases not matched to a gene: 12. The CDR3 has 16 residues. CDR3 sequence (DNA): TGCGCCAGCCAGGGTGAGGACAGGGGGTCGGATTCACCCCTCCACTTT. This translates into CASQGEDRGSDSPLHF.

J is TRBJ2-1 and V is TRBV7-9; 10 nucleotides match TRBD2. Trimming took 5 bases from V and 4 from J; bases not matched to a gene: 11. CDR1 SEHNR and CDR2 FQNEAQ come from the germline V gene (reference sequence). This CDR3 has 17 amino acids. The CDR3 loop reads CASSPGPLAGTYNEQFF. CDR3 nucleotides: TGTGCCAGCAGCCCGGGCCCACTAGCGGGGACATACAATGAGCAGTTCTTC.

The chain employs TRBV2 and TRBJ1-1, with a possible D match to TRBD1 (6 bases). Per germline, CDR1 SNHLY and CDR2 FYNNEI. The CDR3 is 12 amino acids. Trimming left V 4 bases short and J 7 bases short, with 10 bases between. CDR3 nucleotides: TGTGCCAGCAGTGGGACAGCCGGTGAAGCTTTCTTT. It translates to CASSGTAGEAFF.

The chain is built from TRBV4-1 and TRBJ2-7; 10 positions agree with TRBD2. CDR3 length: 16 residues. Germline loops: CDR1 MGHRA, CDR2 YSYEKL. V shed 2 bases, J shed 5 bases, and the junction held 9 bases outside the gene matches. The CDR3, as DNA: TGCGCCAGCAGCCAACTACTAGCGGGATATCTTCACGAGCAGTACTTC. This translates into CASSQLLAGYLHEQYF.

The chain is built from TRBV30 and TRBJ1-6, with D possibly matching TRBD1 (5 bases). Germline V gene lookup returns CDR1 GTSNPN and CDR2 SVGIG (reference sequence). The CDR3 has 18 amino acids. V dropped 2 bases and J dropped 7 bases, with 24 bases sitting between them. The CDR3 coding sequence is TGTGCCTGGAGTTCCGTCGGGGGTCCCTTAGGCCCCAATTCACCCCTCCACTTT. Translation gives CAWSSVGGPLGPNSPLHF.

This clone came up a few times. This chain connects TRBV7-9 to TRBJ1-2; TRBD1 might be the D (6 bases). V was pared by 5 bases and J by 2 bases, with 18 bases between. This CDR3 spans 16 amino acids. The germline V gene encodes CDR1 SEHNR and CDR2 FQNEAQ (reference sequence). CDR3: CASSIRTAGLNYGYTF. The DNA for the CDR3 is TGTGCCAGCAGCATACGGACAGCAGGATTAAACTATGGCTACACCTTC. The full variable domain, with the rest looked up from reference TRBV7-9 and TRBJ1-2, is DTGVSQNPRHKITKRGQNVTFRCDPISEHNRLYWYRQTLGQGPEFLTYFQNEAQLEKSRLLSDRFSAERPKGSFSTLEIQRTEQGDSAMYLCASSIRTAGLNYGYTFGSGTRLTVV.